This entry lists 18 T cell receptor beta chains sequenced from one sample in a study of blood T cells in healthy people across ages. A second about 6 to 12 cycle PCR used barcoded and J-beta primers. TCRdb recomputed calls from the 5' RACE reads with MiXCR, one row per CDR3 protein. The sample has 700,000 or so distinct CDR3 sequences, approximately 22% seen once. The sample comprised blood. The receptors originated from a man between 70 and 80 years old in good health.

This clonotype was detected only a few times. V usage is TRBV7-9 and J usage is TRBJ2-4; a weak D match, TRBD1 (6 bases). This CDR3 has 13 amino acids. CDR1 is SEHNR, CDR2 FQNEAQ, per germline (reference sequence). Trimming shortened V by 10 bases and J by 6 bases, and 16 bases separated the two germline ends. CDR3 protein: CATDQGTPNIQYF. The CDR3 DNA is TGTGCCACCGACCAGGGGACGCCAAACATTCAGTACTTC.

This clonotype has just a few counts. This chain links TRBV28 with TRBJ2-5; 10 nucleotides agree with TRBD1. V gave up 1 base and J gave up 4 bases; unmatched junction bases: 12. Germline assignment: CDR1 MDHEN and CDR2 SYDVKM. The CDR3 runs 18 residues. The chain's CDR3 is CASSLYGATGGKGETQYF. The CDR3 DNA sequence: TGTGCCAGCAGTTTATATGGGGCGACAGGGGGCAAGGGAGAGACCCAGTACTTC.

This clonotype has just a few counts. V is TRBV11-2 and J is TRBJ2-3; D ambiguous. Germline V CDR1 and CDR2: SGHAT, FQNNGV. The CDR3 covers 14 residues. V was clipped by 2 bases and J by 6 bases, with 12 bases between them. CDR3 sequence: CASSLSGPPDTQYF. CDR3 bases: TGTGCCAGCAGCTTATCCGGGCCGCCCGATACGCAGTATTTT.

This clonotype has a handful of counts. CDR3 protein: CASSLRGPTGADTQYF. The DNA of the CDR3 is TGTGCCAGCAGTTTAAGGGGGCCGACAGGGGCAGATACGCAGTATTTT. This rearrangement joins TRBV27 to TRBJ2-3, with 8 bases matching TRBD1. The CDR3 is made up of 16 amino acids. Germline-derived CDR1 and CDR2 are MNHEY and SMNVEV (reference sequence). Germline trimming cut 2 bases from V and 4 bases from J; bases unmatched to any gene: 8.

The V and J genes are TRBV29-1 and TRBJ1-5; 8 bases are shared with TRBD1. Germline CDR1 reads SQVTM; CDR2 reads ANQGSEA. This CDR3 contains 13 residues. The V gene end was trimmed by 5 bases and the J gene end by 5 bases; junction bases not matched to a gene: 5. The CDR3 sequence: CSVQDREYQPQHF. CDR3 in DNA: TGCAGCGTTCAGGACAGGGAATATCAGCCCCAGCATTTT. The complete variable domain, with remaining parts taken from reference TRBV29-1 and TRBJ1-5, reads SAVISQKPSRDICQRGTSLTIQCQVDSQVTMMFWYRQQPGQSLTLIATANQGSEATYESGFVIDKFPISRPNLTFSTLTVSNMSPEDSSIYLCSVQDREYQPQHFGDGTRLSIL.

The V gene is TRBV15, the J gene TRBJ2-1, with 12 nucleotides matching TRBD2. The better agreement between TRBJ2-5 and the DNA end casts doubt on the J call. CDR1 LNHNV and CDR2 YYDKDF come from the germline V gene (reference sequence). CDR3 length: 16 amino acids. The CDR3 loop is CATSRDGTSGQETQYF. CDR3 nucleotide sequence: TGTGCCACCAGCAGAGACGGGACTAGCGGGCAAGAGACCCAGTACTTC.

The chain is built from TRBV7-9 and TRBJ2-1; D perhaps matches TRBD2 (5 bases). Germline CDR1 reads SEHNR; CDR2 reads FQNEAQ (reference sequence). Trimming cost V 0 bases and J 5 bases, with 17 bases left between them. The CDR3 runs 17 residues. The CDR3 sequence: CASSLAAWQEVNNEQFF. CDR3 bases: TGTGCCAGCAGCTTAGCGGCTTGGCAGGAGGTAAACAATGAGCAGTTCTTC.

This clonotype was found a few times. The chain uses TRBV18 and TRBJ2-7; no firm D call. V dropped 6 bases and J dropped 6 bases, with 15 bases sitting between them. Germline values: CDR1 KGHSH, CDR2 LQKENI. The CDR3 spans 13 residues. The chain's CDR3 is CASSPSGLAEQYV. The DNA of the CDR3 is TGTGCCAGCTCTCCCTCAGGTCTCGCCGAGCAGTACGTC.

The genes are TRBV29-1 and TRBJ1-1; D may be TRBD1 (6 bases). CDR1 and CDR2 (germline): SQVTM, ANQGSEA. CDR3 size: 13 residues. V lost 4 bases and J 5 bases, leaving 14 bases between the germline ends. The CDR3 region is CSVAEWGRTEAFF. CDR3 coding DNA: TGCAGCGTTGCGGAGTGGGGGCGAACTGAAGCTTTCTTT. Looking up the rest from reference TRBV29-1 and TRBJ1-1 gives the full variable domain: SAVISQKPSRDICQRGTSLTIQCQVDSQVTMMFWYRQQPGQSLTLIATANQGSEATYESGFVIDKFPISRPNLTFSTLTVSNMSPEDSSIYLCSVAEWGRTEAFFGQGTRLTVV.

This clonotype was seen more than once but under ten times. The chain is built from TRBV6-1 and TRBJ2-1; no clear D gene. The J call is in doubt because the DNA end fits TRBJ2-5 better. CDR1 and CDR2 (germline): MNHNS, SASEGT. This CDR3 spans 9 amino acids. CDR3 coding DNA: TGTGCCAGCGAGGAGACCCAGTACTTC. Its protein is CASEETQYF.

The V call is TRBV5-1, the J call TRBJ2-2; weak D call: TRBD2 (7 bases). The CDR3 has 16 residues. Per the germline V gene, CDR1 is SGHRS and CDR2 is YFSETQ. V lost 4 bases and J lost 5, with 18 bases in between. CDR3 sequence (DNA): TGCGCCAGCAGCCGGGCGGGGGCAACTGAGACCGGGGAGCTGTTTTTT. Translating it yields CASSRAGATETGELFF. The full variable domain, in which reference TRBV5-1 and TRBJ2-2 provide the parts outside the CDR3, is KAGVTQTPRYLIKTRGQQVTLSCSPISGHRSVSWYQQTPGQGLQFLFEYFSETQRNKGNFPGRFSGRQFSNSRSEMNVSTLELGDSALYLCASSRAGATETGELFFGEGSRLTVL.

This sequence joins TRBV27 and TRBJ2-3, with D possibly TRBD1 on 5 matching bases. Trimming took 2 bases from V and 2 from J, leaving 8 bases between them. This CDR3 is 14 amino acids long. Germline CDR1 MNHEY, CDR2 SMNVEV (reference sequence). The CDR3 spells CASSLSRATDTQYF. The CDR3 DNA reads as TGTGCCAGCAGTTTAAGCAGGGCCACAGATACGCAGTATTTT.

The CDR3 DNA reads as TGTGCCAGCAGCCAAAGCGGGAGTTACCACGAGCAGTACGTC. Protein product: CASSQSGSYHEQYV. The chain uses TRBV4-2 and TRBJ2-5, with 8 bases identical to TRBD2. With the DNA end fitting TRBJ2-7 better, the J assignment may be wrong. This CDR3 region has 14 residues. CDR1 and CDR2 (germline): LGHNA, YNFKEQ.

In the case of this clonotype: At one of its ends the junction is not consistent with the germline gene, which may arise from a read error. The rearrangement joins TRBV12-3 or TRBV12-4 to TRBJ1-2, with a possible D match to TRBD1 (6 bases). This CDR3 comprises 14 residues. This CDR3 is CASSFGGDQGRIVF. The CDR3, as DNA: TGTGCCAGCAGTTTCGGGGGCGACCAAGGGAGGATAGTATTC.

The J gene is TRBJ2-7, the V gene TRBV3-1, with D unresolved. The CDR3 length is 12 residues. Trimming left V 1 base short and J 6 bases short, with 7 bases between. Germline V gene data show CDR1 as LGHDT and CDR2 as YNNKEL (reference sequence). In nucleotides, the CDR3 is TGTGCCAGCAGCCAAGTAAGGACCGAGCAGTACTTC. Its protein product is CASSQVRTEQYF.

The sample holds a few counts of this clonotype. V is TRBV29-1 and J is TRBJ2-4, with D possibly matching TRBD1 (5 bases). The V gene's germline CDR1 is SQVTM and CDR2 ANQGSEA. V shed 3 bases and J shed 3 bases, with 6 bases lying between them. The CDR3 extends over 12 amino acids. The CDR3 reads CSVDDSKNIQYF. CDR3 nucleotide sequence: TGCAGCGTTGACGACAGCAAAAACATTCAGTACTTC.

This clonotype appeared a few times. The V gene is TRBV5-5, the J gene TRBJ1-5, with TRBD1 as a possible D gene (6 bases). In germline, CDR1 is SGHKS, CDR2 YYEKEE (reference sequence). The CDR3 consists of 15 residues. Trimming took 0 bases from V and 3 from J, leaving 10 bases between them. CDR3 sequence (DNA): TGTGCCAGCAGCTTGGGAGCAGGGGACAATCAGCCCCAGCATTTT. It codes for CASSLGAGDNQPQHF.

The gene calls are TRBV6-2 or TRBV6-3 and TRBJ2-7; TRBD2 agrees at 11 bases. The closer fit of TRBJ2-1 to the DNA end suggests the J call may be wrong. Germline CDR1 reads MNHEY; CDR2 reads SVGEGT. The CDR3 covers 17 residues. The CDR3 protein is CASSQTGGLAGGHEQFF. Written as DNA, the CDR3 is TGTGCCAGCAGTCAAACCGGAGGGCTAGCGGGAGGCCATGAGCAGTTCTTC.